This TCR beta chain was identified during a study of regulatory T cells in long-lasting Graves disease. Overall study findings and caveats: Whereas new patients shared 950 to 1,000 public clonotypes, persistent patients shared more, at about 2,500. Persistent disease was associated with favored TRBV28 usage and with favored use of TRBJ1-2 and TRBJ2-5. For persistent Graves' patients, TCR diversity was lower than for newly diagnosed ones.

iRepertoire HTBI primers and Arm-PCR of CDR3 regions built TCR beta libraries. TCRdb recomputed calls from the multiplex PCR reads with MiXCR, one row per CDR3 protein. The data hold around 330,000 distinct CDR3 sequences, with about 20% observed a single time. This clonotype occurred many times. What it binds is not known. This CDR3 region has 14 residues. V lost 9 bases and J 1 base, leaving 11 bases between the germline ends. Germline V gene sequence: CDR1 KGHDR, CDR2 SFDVKD. Time point here: newly diagnosed GD, antithyroid drugs for less than 3 months. Making the TCR library involved RNA that had been extracted from PBMCs.

The rearrangement uses TRBV24-1 and TRBJ2-2, with D perhaps TRBD2 (6 bases). Material: peripheral blood mononuclear cells (PBMCs), obtained at new diagnosis, from a patient treated with antithyroid drugs. The TCR was taken from a female donor with Graves disease. CDR3 region: CATGRGGNTGELFF. CDR3 DNA sequence: TGTGCCACCGGCCGGGGAGGGAACACCGGGGAGCTGTTTTTT.